This is a list of T cell receptor beta chains from one sample in a study of blood T cell repertoires in COVID-19. Profiled with immunoSEQ multiplex PCR; TCRdb holds only in-frame clones, not every one. The sample holds 250,000 or so clones, around 89% seen once. Sequenced material: peripheral blood. These receptors came from a woman between 25 and 40 years old with COVID-19, enrolled during active disease. Each CDR3 is given with its conserved first and last residue. D genes are given only for firm matches. Some rows have no size entry. The others give once, few or many, or a class for an expanded clone.

j_gene: TRBJ1-2; abundance: NA; d_gene: TRBD1; v_gene: TRBV14; CDR3nt: TGTGCCAGCAGCCAAGACAGGGGGCAGATCTATGGCTACACCTTC; CDR3aa: CASSQDRGQIYGYTF
j_gene: TRBJ2-5; abundance: NA; d_gene: NA; v_gene: TRBV19; CDR3nt: TGTGCCAGTAGTATTAATCGGTGGGAGACCCAGTACTTC; CDR3aa: CASSINRWETQYF
j_gene: TRBJ2-5; abundance: NA; d_gene: NA; v_gene: TRBV3-1/TRBV3-2; CDR3nt: TGTGCCAGCAGCCAACAAGGGGCTTTACTCCAAGAGACCCAGTACTTC; CDR3aa: CASSQQGALLQETQYF
j_gene: TRBJ2-5; abundance: NA; d_gene: NA; v_gene: TRBV19; CDR3nt: TGTGCCAGTAGTAGGGAGGAGACCCAGTACTTC; CDR3aa: CASSREETQYF
j_gene: TRBJ2-1; abundance: once; d_gene: TRBD1; v_gene: TRBV19; CDR3nt: TGTGCCAGTAGTATAGATCGAGGACAGGGAAGGAATGAGCAGTTCTTC; CDR3aa: CASSIDRGQGRNEQFF
j_gene: TRBJ2-2; abundance: NA; d_gene: TRBD2; v_gene: TRBV9; CDR3nt: TGTGCCAGCCGCGGGCGGGGGGCGTCTGGCACCGGGGAGCTGTTTTTT; CDR3aa: CASRGRGASGTGELFF
j_gene: TRBJ1-4; abundance: few; d_gene: NA; v_gene: TRBV6-2/TRBV6-3; CDR3nt: TGTGCCAGCAGCCACACCGCCGACAGCGCCTCCAGGGAACTGTTTTTT; CDR3aa: CASSHTADSASRELFF
j_gene: TRBJ1-2; abundance: NA; d_gene: TRBD1; v_gene: TRBV24-1; CDR3nt: TGTGCCACCAGTGAGCCGGACAGGGGCTACACCTTC; CDR3aa: CATSEPDRGYTF
j_gene: TRBJ2-3; abundance: NA; d_gene: NA; v_gene: TRBV28; CDR3nt: TGTGCCAGCAGTTTTGGTGGGGGCCGGGCAGATACGCAGTATTTT; CDR3aa: CASSFGGGRADTQYF
j_gene: TRBJ2-5; abundance: NA; d_gene: NA; v_gene: TRBV18; CDR3nt: TGTGCCAGCTCATTAGCGGAGGGGGCACAGGGAGAGACCCAGTACTTC; CDR3aa: CASSLAEGAQGETQYF
j_gene: TRBJ2-2; abundance: NA; d_gene: NA; v_gene: TRBV4-3; CDR3nt: TGCGCCAGCAGCCCTCTATCGGCGGGCACCGGGGAGCTGTTTTTT; CDR3aa: CASSPLSAGTGELFF
j_gene: TRBJ1-6; abundance: NA; d_gene: TRBD1; v_gene: TRBV19; CDR3nt: TGTGCCAGTACTCAGTCCGGGACAGGGGAATTCTATAATTCACCCCTCCACTTT; CDR3aa: CASTQSGTGEFYNSPLHF
j_gene: TRBJ1-6; abundance: NA; d_gene: NA; v_gene: TRBV30; CDR3nt: TGTGCCTGTCCAGGTGACTCCTATAATTCACCCCTCCACTTT; CDR3aa: CACPGDSYNSPLHF
j_gene: TRBJ2-5; abundance: NA; d_gene: TRBD1; v_gene: TRBV7-9; CDR3nt: TGTGCCAGCAGCCGGGAACAGGGGTCACGAGAGACCCAGTACTTC; CDR3aa: CASSREQGSRETQYF
j_gene: TRBJ1-1; abundance: NA; d_gene: NA; v_gene: TRBV5-1; CDR3nt: TGCGCCAGCAGCTCGAAGACGGGGGGGACGGAAGCTTTCTTT; CDR3aa: CASSSKTGGTEAFF
j_gene: TRBJ2-3; abundance: NA; d_gene: NA; v_gene: TRBV24-1; CDR3nt: TGTGCCACCAGTGCCGAGGGGGGGGTAGATACGCAGTATTTT; CDR3aa: CATSAEGGVDTQYF
j_gene: TRBJ2-2; abundance: NA; d_gene: NA; v_gene: TRBV5-1; CDR3nt: TGCGCCAGCAGCGTCCAGGGAGGTGGCACCGGGGAGCTGTTTTTT; CDR3aa: CASSVQGGGTGELFF
j_gene: TRBJ1-4; abundance: NA; d_gene: NA; v_gene: TRBV7-2; CDR3nt: TGTGCCAGCAGCTTACAGACGGCTCGGGATGAAAAACTGTTTTTT; CDR3aa: CASSLQTARDEKLFF
j_gene: TRBJ1-6; abundance: NA; d_gene: TRBD1; v_gene: TRBV10-3; CDR3nt: TGTGCCATCAGCCTTGACAGGGCGGATAATTCACCCCTCCACTTT; CDR3aa: CAISLDRADNSPLHF
j_gene: TRBJ1-1; abundance: NA; d_gene: NA; v_gene: TRBV5-1; CDR3nt: TGCGCCAGCAGCACCAACAGGGACACTGAAGCTTTCTTT; CDR3aa: CASSTNRDTEAFF
j_gene: TRBJ1-5; abundance: NA; d_gene: NA; v_gene: TRBV7-2; CDR3nt: TGTGCCAGCAGCTTGGAGGGGGGGCCGGGTCAGCCCCAGCATTTT; CDR3aa: CASSLEGGPGQPQHF
j_gene: TRBJ2-3; abundance: NA; d_gene: TRBD1; v_gene: TRBV10-2; CDR3nt: TGCGCCAGCGGTGACAGGGGAGACACAGATACGCAGTATTTT; CDR3aa: CASGDRGDTDTQYF